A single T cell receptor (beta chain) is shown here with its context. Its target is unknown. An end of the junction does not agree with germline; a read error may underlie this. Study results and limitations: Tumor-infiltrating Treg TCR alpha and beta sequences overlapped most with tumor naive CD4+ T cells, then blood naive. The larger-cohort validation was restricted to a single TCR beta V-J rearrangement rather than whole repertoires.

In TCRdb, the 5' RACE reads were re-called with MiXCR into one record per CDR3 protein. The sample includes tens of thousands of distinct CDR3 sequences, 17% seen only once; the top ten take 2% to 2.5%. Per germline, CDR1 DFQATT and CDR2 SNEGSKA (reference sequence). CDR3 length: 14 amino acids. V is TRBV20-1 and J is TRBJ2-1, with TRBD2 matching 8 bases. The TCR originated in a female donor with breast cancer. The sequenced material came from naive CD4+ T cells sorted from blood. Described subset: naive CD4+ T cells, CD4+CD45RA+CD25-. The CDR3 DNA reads TGCAGCGCTAACCGGGGGGGGAGAAGCAATGAGCAGTTCTTC. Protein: CSANRGGRSNEQFF.